The 21 T cell receptor beta chains reported below all come from one sample, sequenced in a study of OX40 agonist ivuxolimab in advanced cancers. Profiling relied on immunoSEQ multiplex PCR, and the TCRdb table lists in-frame clones only, not all of them. The table shows 85,000 to 100,000 clones, with over 75% occurring only once. Specimen: CD4+ or CD8+ T cells sorted from blood, collected in a trial of the OX40 agonist ivuxolimab. Receptor source: an adult with an advanced solid tumor such as melanoma, head and neck, liver or kidney cancer.

The chain uses TRBV7-9 and TRBJ1-6; D is unclear. Trimming took 5 bases from V and 9 from J, leaving 14 bases between them. This CDR3 contains 14 residues. From germline, CDR1 is SEHNR and CDR2 FQNEAQ (reference sequence). The CDR3 is CASSQGRDSSPLHF. In DNA form, the CDR3 reads TGTGCCAGCAGCCAAGGACGGGATAGTTCACCCCTCCACTTT. Supplemented by reference TRBV7-9 and TRBJ1-6, the full variable domain reads DTGVSQNPRHKITKRGQNVTFRCDPISEHNRLYWYRQTLGQGPEFLTYFQNEAQLEKSRLLSDRFSAERPKGSFSTLEIQRTEQGDSAMYLCASSQGRDSSPLHFGNGTRLTVT.

V usage is TRBV6-6 and J usage is TRBJ2-5; D gene ambiguous. CDR1 is MNHNY, CDR2 SVGAGI, per germline (reference sequence). There are 13 residues in the CDR3. Trimming left V 4 bases short and J 2 bases short, with 8 bases between. CDR3 DNA sequence: TGTGCCAGCAGTTTTTTGCGACAAGAGACCCAGTACTTC. Protein product: CASSFLRQETQYF.

V is TRBV19 and J is TRBJ2-3, with TRBD2 matching 11 bases. The CDR3 totals 14 residues. Per the germline V gene, CDR1 is LNHDA and CDR2 is SQIVND (reference sequence). Trimming took 3 bases from V and 5 from J; bases not matched to a gene: 1. CDR3 sequence: CASSILAGGDTQYF. In DNA, the CDR3 is TGTGCCAGTAGTATCCTAGCGGGGGGAGATACGCAGTATTTT.

The V call is TRBV16, the J call TRBJ2-3; D gene ambiguous. There are 14 residues in the CDR3. V was trimmed by 0 bases and J by 2 bases, leaving 6 bases between them. Germline V gene sequence: CDR1 KGHSY, CDR2 FQNENV. CDR3 DNA sequence: TGTGCCAGCAGCCAATCGAGGATCACAGATACGCAGTATTTT. Amino acids: CASSQSRITDTQYF.

This sequence joins TRBV7-9 and TRBJ2-7, with 11 bases aligning to TRBD2. After removal of 3 bases from V and 3 bases from J, the junction contained 4 bases not matched to a gene. The CDR3 has 15 amino acids. Germline V CDR1 and CDR2: SEHNR, FQNEAQ (reference sequence). The CDR3 loop is CASSFTSGGNYEQYF. In DNA form, the CDR3 reads TGTGCCAGCAGCTTTACTAGCGGGGGCAACTACGAGCAGTACTTC.

This clone was picked up one time. The chain employs TRBV11-2 and TRBJ2-2; 7 bases map to TRBD2. V lost 8 bases and J lost 4; bases outside the gene matches: 7. Germline values: CDR1 SGHAT, CDR2 FQNNGV. This CDR3 is 14 amino acids long. The CDR3 loop reads CASWDYRTTGELFF. The CDR3 DNA follows: TGTGCCAGCTGGGACTATCGAACCACCGGGGAGCTGTTTTTT.

The chain employs TRBV28 and TRBJ2-1, with unresolved D. Trimming left V 7 bases short and J 0 bases short, with 10 bases between. The V gene's germline CDR1 is MDHEN and CDR2 SYDVKM. The CDR3 consists of 14 residues. The CDR3 nucleotides read TGTGCCAGCAATGAGCTCTCCTCCTACAATGAGCAGTTCTTC. It specifies CASNELSSYNEQFF.

This clone was observed at least ten times. The gene calls are TRBV18 and TRBJ2-7; 8 bases are shared with TRBD1. CDR3 size: 14 residues. V was pared by 6 bases and J by 2 bases, with 6 bases of the junction left unmatched. The germline V gene encodes CDR1 KGHSH and CDR2 LQKENI. The CDR3 nucleotides read TGTGCCAGCTCCTCGACAGGGGCGGCCTACGAGCAGTACTTC. Encoded protein: CASSSTGAAYEQYF.

CDR3: CASSKRTGTSGRAGTDTQYF. CDR3 in DNA: TGTGCCAGCAGTAAACGGACAGGGACTAGCGGGAGGGCGGGGACAGATACGCAGTATTTT. V is TRBV28 and J is TRBJ2-3; 16 positions match TRBD2. The CDR3 covers 20 residues. Germline lookup yields CDR1 MDHEN and CDR2 SYDVKM. V gave up 5 bases and J gave up 3 bases; unmatched junction bases: 14.

The V call is TRBV19, the J call TRBJ2-7, with D possibly matching TRBD2 (7 bases). V was pared by 7 bases and J by 5 bases, with 18 bases between. CDR3 length: 14 amino acids. Germline loops: CDR1 LNHDA, CDR2 SQIVND (reference sequence). CDR3 sequence reads: CASNWGGKRNEQYF. Written as DNA, the CDR3 is TGTGCCAGTAATTGGGGGGGCAAGCGGAACGAGCAGTACTTC.

This rearrangement joins TRBV5-1 to TRBJ2-1; a weak D match, TRBD2 (6 bases). Trimming took off 0 bases at V and 10 bases at J, with 20 bases between the two ends. Germline CDR1 SGHRS, CDR2 YFSETQ. The CDR3 is 16 amino acids. For the CDR3, the DNA is TGCGCCAGCAGCTTGGGGGGACTGCCCCCCTGGGAGGAGCAGTTCTTC. Translated, it gives CASSLGGLPPWEEQFF.

The chain carries TRBV7-9 and TRBJ2-7, with D possibly being TRBD2 (6 bases). In germline, CDR1 is SEHNR, CDR2 FQNEAQ (reference sequence). The CDR3 runs to 13 residues. Trimming pared 5 bases from V and 5 bases from J, leaving 13 bases between. The CDR3 protein is CASSPPGDNEQYF. The CDR3 coding sequence is TGTGCCAGCAGCCCCCCGGGAGACAACGAGCAGTACTTC. The variable domain in full, completed from reference TRBV7-9 and TRBJ2-7, reads DTGVSQNPRHKITKRGQNVTFRCDPISEHNRLYWYRQTLGQGPEFLTYFQNEAQLEKSRLLSDRFSAERPKGSFSTLEIQRTEQGDSAMYLCASSPPGDNEQYFGPGTRLTVT.

CDR3 bases: TGTGCCAGCAGCGGTCAGGGCACAGATACGCAGTATTTT. It encodes CASSGQGTDTQYF. This chain links TRBV7-6 with TRBJ2-3; D gene ambiguous. Germline values: CDR1 SGHVS, CDR2 FNYEAQ. Trimming stripped 5 bases from V and 1 base from J, with 7 bases between. The CDR3 consists of 13 residues.

The chain combines TRBV4-1 with TRBJ1-4; no firm D call. This CDR3 spans 15 amino acids. Trimming left V 1 base short and J 0 bases short, with 6 bases between. The germline V gene encodes CDR1 MGHRA and CDR2 YSYEKL. CDR3 DNA: TGCGCCAGCAGCCAAGTATTTGCAACTAATGAAAAACTGTTTTTT. It encodes CASSQVFATNEKLFF.

This sequence joins TRBV19 and TRBJ2-7, with 8 bases that match TRBD1. The CDR3 totals 17 residues. Germline V gives CDR1 LNHDA, CDR2 SQIVND (reference sequence). After removal of 5 bases from V and 5 bases from J, the junction contained 17 bases not matched to a gene. The CDR3 is CASSSRKTDRVSHEQYF. CDR3 in DNA: TGTGCCAGTAGTTCACGAAAAACGGACAGGGTTAGCCACGAGCAGTACTTC.

Comments on this clone: Relative to the germline gene, one junction end is altered; a read error may explain this. Here the CDR3 DNA reads TGTGCTAGCAGCTTATCGGAGAGCGGCGGGGAGCTGTTTTTT. This codes for CASSLSESGGELFF. V is TRBV7-7 and J is TRBJ2-2; D is perhaps TRBD2 (5 bases). CDR1 and CDR2 (germline): SSHAT, FNYEAQ (reference sequence). There are 14 residues in the CDR3. The full variable domain, completed using reference TRBV7-7 and TRBJ2-2, is GAGVSQSPRYKVTKRGQDVTLRCDPISSHATLYWYQQALGQGPEFLTYFNYEAQPDKSGLPSDRFSAERPEGSISTLTIQRTEQRDSAMYRCASSLSESGGELFFGEGSRLTVL.

The V and J genes are TRBV7-3 and TRBJ2-5; weak D call: TRBD1 (5 bases). The V and J ends lost 0 bases and 3 bases respectively, with 5 bases between them. Per germline, CDR1 SGHTA and CDR2 FQGTGA. The CDR3 totals 13 residues. CDR3 in amino acids: CASSLTGEETQYF. The CDR3 region has the DNA TGTGCCAGCAGCTTAACAGGGGAAGAGACCCAGTACTTC.

V is TRBV7-2 and J is TRBJ1-2; D gene uncertain. Germline CDR1 reads SGHTA; CDR2 reads FQGNSA. The CDR3 runs 14 residues. Trimming removed 4 bases at V and 7 bases at J, with 16 bases between. CDR3 protein: CASSSRTVHRGYTF. CDR3 coding DNA: TGTGCCAGCAGCTCTCGGACGGTCCATCGTGGCTACACCTTC. The whole variable domain, remainder taken from reference TRBV7-2 and TRBJ1-2, is GAGVSQSPSNKVTEKGKDVELRCDPISGHTALYWYRQSLGQGLEFLIYFQGNSAPDKSGLPSDRFSAERTGGSVSTLTIQRTQQEDSAVYLCASSSRTVHRGYTFGSGTRLTVV.

The V call is TRBV27, the J call TRBJ2-2; no clear D. Germline V gives CDR1 MNHEY, CDR2 SMNVEV (reference sequence). The CDR3 has 17 residues. V was pared by 6 bases and J by 1 base, with 18 bases between. The CDR3: CASSPYSSRQNTGELFF. CDR3 DNA sequence: TGTGCCAGCAGCCCTTATAGCAGTCGACAGAACACCGGGGAGCTGTTTTTT.

The table lists this clone with a few counts. The J gene is TRBJ2-1, the V gene TRBV4-1; 11 bases map to TRBD2. Per the germline V gene, CDR1 is MGHRA and CDR2 is YSYEKL. This CDR3 is 18 amino acids long. The V gene end was trimmed by 5 bases and the J gene end by 7 bases; junction bases not matched to a gene: 16. CDR3 coding DNA: TGCGCCAGCAGCTCCTATAGCGGGAGGGATAAAGATTGGAATGAGCAGTTCTTC. It is translated as CASSSYSGRDKDWNEQFF.

This clone was seen more than once but under ten times. This sequence joins TRBV19 and TRBJ1-5, with D perhaps matching TRBD1 (5 bases). From germline, CDR1 is LNHDA and CDR2 SQIVND (reference sequence). The CDR3 covers 16 residues. With 4 bases removed from V and 6 bases from J, the gap between germline ends came to 19 bases. The CDR3 nucleotides read TGTGCCAGTAGTAGATACCGGGCCCGGGGCGGTCAGCCCCAGCATTTT. Translating gives CASSRYRARGGQPQHF. The complete variable domain, with remaining parts taken from reference TRBV19 and TRBJ1-5, reads DGGITQSPKYLFRKEGQNVTLSCEQNLNHDAMYWYRQDPGQGLRLIYYSQIVNDFQKGDIAEGYSVSREKKESFPLTVTSAQKNPTAFYLCASSRYRARGGQPQHFGDGTRLSIL.